This T cell receptor (beta chain) was found in a study of blood T cell repertoires in COVID-19. Study context: Whether acute or convalescent, the COVID-19 samples came from the United States, Italy and Spain. From T cells, B-cell-depleted T cells, or PBMCs came the material, which was cDNA or gDNA.

Per the germline V gene, CDR1 is SGDLS and CDR2 is YYNGEE. V shed 3 bases and J 8 bases; nucleotides not matched to a gene: 3. This CDR3 spans 12 amino acids. This clone was detected a few times. The authors' processing: Nucleated cell number was recorded as an estimate derived from reference gene primer amplification. Sequencing was performed with immunoSEQ multiplex PCR; in TCRdb, only in-frame clones are kept and a portion is missing. V, J and clone size reflect that table, while D and trimming were determined from the DNA. The sample includes roughly 250,000 clones, about 80% seen only once; the top ten take under 5.5%.

The sequencing input was peripheral blood. The chain has TRBV9 and TRBJ1-2; 8 bases map to TRBD1. The sequence derives from an elderly woman with active or convalescent COVID-19. CDR3 coding DNA: TGTGCCAGCAGCGAGACAGGGGCCGGCTACACCTTC. Translated, it gives CASSETGAGYTF.